This entry lists 12 T cell receptor beta chains sequenced from one sample in a study of blood T cell repertoires in COVID-19. The repertoire was sequenced with immunoSEQ multiplex PCR; TCRdb's copy has only in-frame clones and lacks some. Among roughly 35,000 clones, 60% to 80% were seen once, and the ten largest hold 31%. Sequenced sample: peripheral blood. These TCRs come from a man older than 75 with acute or convalescent COVID-19.

This chain links TRBV3-1 (or the pseudogene TRBV3-2) with TRBJ2-3, with D maybe TRBD2 (6 bases). The ends were cut back, 1 base at V and 3 bases at J, with 8 bases in the middle. Germline CDR1 and CDR2: LGHDT and YNNKEL (reference sequence). The CDR3 extends over 14 amino acids. The CDR3 DNA follows: TGTGCCAGCAGCCAAGGGGGAGGAACAGATACGCAGTATTTT. Translation gives CASSQGGGTDTQYF.

J is TRBJ1-6 and V is TRBV19; 8 bases are shared with TRBD1. Germline V gene sequence: CDR1 LNHDA, CDR2 SQIVND (reference sequence). The CDR3 is 17 residues long. The V and J ends lost 2 bases and 8 bases, in that order; junction bases with no gene match: 11. The CDR3 bases are TGTGCCAGTAGTATACGTTCTGGGACAGGAGTTTATTCACCCCTCCACTTT. It translates to CASSIRSGTGVYSPLHF.

The chain couples TRBV12-5 to TRBJ2-1; D not certain. V was pared by 7 bases and J by 3 bases, with 7 bases between. There are 12 residues in the CDR3. The germline V gene encodes CDR1 LGHNT and CDR2 FRNRAP. The CDR3 loop reads CASATDYNEQFF. DNA for the CDR3: TGTGCTAGTGCTACCGACTACAATGAGCAGTTCTTC.

V and J are TRBV18 and TRBJ2-1; 7 bases align to TRBD1. The CDR3 extends over 16 amino acids. With 3 bases clipped from V and 3 bases from J, the junction kept 8 bases outside the gene matches. Germline V gene data show CDR1 as KGHSH and CDR2 as LQKENI. The CDR3 spells CASSPPDRDNYNEQFF. DNA of the CDR3: TGTGCCAGCTCACCGCCTGACAGGGACAACTACAATGAGCAGTTCTTC. Supplemented by reference TRBV18 and TRBJ2-1, the full variable domain reads NAGVMQNPRHLVRRRGQEARLRCSPMKGHSHVYWYRQLPEEGLKFMVYLQKENIIDESGMPKERFSAEFPKEGPSILRIQQVVRGDSAAYFCASSPPDRDNYNEQFFGPGTRLTVL.

This chain joins TRBV9 and TRBJ2-3, with D hard to call. Germline CDR1 is SGDLS and CDR2 is YYNGEE. The CDR3 contains 13 residues. With 4 bases removed from V and 6 bases from J, the gap between germline ends came to 12 bases. The CDR3 region is CASSPNVRDTQYF. In nucleotides, the CDR3 is TGTGCCAGCAGCCCTAATGTCCGGGATACGCAGTATTTT.

CDR3 sequence: CASSPVQGVYEQYF. The CDR3 region has the DNA TGTGCCAGCTCACCGGTACAGGGCGTTTACGAGCAGTACTTC. The chain employs TRBV18 and TRBJ2-7, with D tentatively TRBD1 (6 bases). The V gene's germline CDR1 is KGHSH and CDR2 LQKENI. V lost 3 bases and J lost 4, with 13 bases in between. The CDR3 spans 14 residues. The variable domain in full, with the rest retrieved from reference TRBV18 and TRBJ2-7, is NAGVMQNPRHLVRRRGQEARLRCSPMKGHSHVYWYRQLPEEGLKFMVYLQKENIIDESGMPKERFSAEFPKEGPSILRIQQVVRGDSAAYFCASSPVQGVYEQYFGPGTRLTVT.

In its sample, this clone was seen a few times. The CDR3 region has the DNA TGTGCCAGCAGCTTCGGGGTGAGGAGAGACACTGAAGCTTTCTTT. This encodes CASSFGVRRDTEAFF. V and J are TRBV5-4 and TRBJ1-1, with D uncertain. This CDR3 region has 15 residues. Germline CDR1 SGHNT, CDR2 YYREEE (reference sequence). Trimming removed 2 bases at V and 3 bases at J, with 14 bases between. Filled out from reference TRBV5-4 and TRBJ1-1, the complete variable domain reads ETGVTQSPTHLIKTRGQQVTLRCSSQSGHNTVSWYQQALGQGPQFIFQYYREEENGRGNFPPRFSGLQFPNYSSELNVNALELDDSALYLCASSFGVRRDTEAFFGQGTRLTVV.

The chain links TRBV3-1 (or the pseudogene TRBV3-2) to TRBJ1-2; D call uncertain. This CDR3 contains 15 residues. Germline V gene data show CDR1 as LGHDT and CDR2 as YNNKEL (reference sequence). V lost 1 base and J lost 4, with 13 bases in between. The CDR3 here is CASSQVSTGVYGYTF. Here the CDR3 DNA reads TGTGCCAGCAGCCAAGTCTCAACCGGGGTCTATGGCTACACCTTC.

The chain is built from TRBV4-3 and TRBJ1-3, with unresolved D. Germline values: CDR1 LGHNA, CDR2 YSLEER. Trimming left V 0 bases short and J 0 bases short, with 9 bases between. The CDR3 is 16 amino acids. DNA for the CDR3: TGCGCCAGCAGCCAAGATCTAGGTCTCTCTGGAAACACCATATATTTT. It specifies CASSQDLGLSGNTIYF.

The CDR3 DNA follows: TGCGCCAGCCACTTACGCGGCGGTTACTCCTACAATGAGCAGTTCTTC. Translation gives CASHLRGGYSYNEQFF. The V gene is TRBV5-1, the J gene TRBJ2-1; D gene uncertain. V lost 7 bases to trimming and J lost 0 bases, with 17 bases between them. Germline CDR1 SGHRS, CDR2 YFSETQ. This CDR3 comprises 16 residues. Together with reference TRBV5-1 and TRBJ2-1, the CDR3 gives the full variable domain: KAGVTQTPRYLIKTRGQQVTLSCSPISGHRSVSWYQQTPGQGLQFLFEYFSETQRNKGNFPGRFSGRQFSNSRSEMNVSTLELGDSALYLCASHLRGGYSYNEQFFGPGTRLTVL.

This clone is a singleton in its sample. The chain joins TRBV30 to TRBJ1-5; D unresolved. Germline V gene data show CDR1 as GTSNPN and CDR2 as SVGIG (reference sequence). With 0 bases removed from V and 9 bases from J, the gap between germline ends came to 15 bases. The CDR3 totals 14 residues. CDR3 sequence reads: CAWSVRGGAGPQHF. Written as DNA, the CDR3 is TGTGCCTGGAGTGTACGAGGTGGAGCGGGGCCCCAGCATTTT.

This clone came up a few times. The rearrangement links TRBV13 to TRBJ2-3; D gene ambiguous. Trimming took 0 bases from V and 4 from J, leaving 5 bases between them. The germline V gene encodes CDR1 PRHDT and CDR2 FYEKMQ (reference sequence). The CDR3 consists of 13 residues. The CDR3 region has the DNA TGTGCCAGCAGCTTAGGGACATCAGATACGCAGTATTTT. This codes for CASSLGTSDTQYF.